This T cell receptor beta chain was found in a study of blood T cell repertoires in COVID-19. About the study: Acute and convalescent COVID-19 specimens originated in the United States, Italy and Spain. PBMCs, B-cell-depleted T cells, or T cells provided the cDNA or gDNA that made up the material.

The germline V and J ends were trimmed by 5 bases and 8 bases, with 12 bases remaining between them. The CDR3 totals 13 residues. Germline V gene sequence: CDR1 MGHDK, CDR2 SYGVNS. In the original processing: Using reference gene primer amplification, nucleated cell counts were estimated. Sequencing used immunoSEQ multiplex PCR; TCRdb keeps in-frame clones, though not all of them. That table is the source of V, J and clone size, and D and trimming were worked out from the DNA. The profile covers approximately 140,000 clones, with approximately 82% appearing a single time and around 15% taken by the ten largest.

The sequenced sample consisted of peripheral blood. This clonotype originated in a human donor with acute or convalescent COVID-19. The donor label of this sample is uncertain. The chain recombines TRBV25-1 with TRBJ1-4; D may be TRBD1 (6 bases). The CDR3, as DNA: TGTGCCAGCAGTACAGGGTCGAACGAAAAACTGTTTTTT. Protein: CASSTGSNEKLFF. Combining the CDR3 with reference TRBV25-1 and TRBJ1-4 gives the whole variable domain EADIYQTPRYLVIGTGKKITLECSQTMGHDKMYWYQQDPGMELHLIHYSYGVNSTEKGDLSSESTVSRIRTEHFPLTLESARPSHTSQYLCASSTGSNEKLFFGSGTQLSVL.